This T cell receptor beta chain was observed in a study of blood T cell repertoires in COVID-19. In the study overall: The samples span acute and convalescent COVID-19 from the United States, Italy and Spain. The cDNA or gDNA used as material had been derived from T cells, B-cell-depleted T cells, or PBMCs.

The CDR3 spans 16 residues. Germline CDR1 and CDR2: SEHNR and FQNEAQ (reference sequence). The germline V and J ends were trimmed by 1 base and 6 bases, with 18 bases remaining between them. Authors' analysis steps: Reference gene primers were amplified, and this amplification served to estimate nucleated cell counts. Data came from immunoSEQ multiplex PCR; TCRdb stores just in-frame clones and leaves some out. V, J and clone size were drawn from that table, and D and trimming were deduced from the DNA. The table shows about 140,000 clones, with 80% to 85% occurring only once. The sequence came from a woman aged 55 to 70 with acute or convalescent COVID-19. The J gene is TRBJ1-2, the V gene TRBV7-9; D is unclear. Specimen: peripheral blood. CDR3 sequence reads: CASSLGQSFGQDGYTF. DNA of the CDR3: TGTGCCAGCAGCTTAGGCCAGTCGTTTGGGCAGGATGGCTACACCTTC.